This T cell receptor beta chain emerged from a study of T cells after yellow fever vaccination. Germline CDR1 is SGHAT and CDR2 is FQNNGV. The CDR3 runs 15 residues. Trimming left V 2 bases short and J 4 bases short, with 12 bases between. TCRdb ran MiXCR on the 5' RACE reads and lists one entry per CDR3 protein. The sample lists just under 600,000 distinct CDR3 sequences, roughly 12% occurring once. This sequence was found in a young man who received the YFV17D yellow fever vaccine. V is TRBV11-2 and J is TRBJ2-1; tentatively, D is TRBD1 (6 bases). This specimen was PBMCs, taken on the day of the yellow fever booster vaccination. CDR3 region: CASSLSQGIYNEQFF. The CDR3 region has the DNA TGTGCCAGCAGCTTAAGTCAGGGGATATACAATGAGCAGTTCTTC.